This T cell receptor (beta chain) was sequenced during a study of blood T cells in healthy people across ages. The CDR3 is 16 residues long. Deletions cut 7 bases from V and 4 bases from J, with 21 bases between. A second PCR, run for 7 to 11 cycles, used a sample-barcoded 5' primer plus a J-beta primer mix. Using its own MiXCR run on the 5' RACE reads, TCRdb lists one record per CDR3 protein. The data contain approximately 900,000 distinct CDR3 sequences, around 48% of them singletons. The material sequenced was blood. The clonotype comes from a young man in good health. The chain employs TRBV12-3 or TRBV12-4 and TRBJ2-3, with D maybe TRBD2 (5 bases). In nucleotides, the CDR3 is TGTGCCAGCAACCCGGGAACAGCTGCGGGCCCAGATACGCAGTATTTT. This encodes CASNPGTAAGPDTQYF.